This T cell receptor (beta chain) was sequenced for a study of a mutant IDH1 vaccine in newly diagnosed glioma. Study results and caveats: Pseudoprogression seemingly bore no relation to changes in top peripheral T cell clonotypes.

The method was immunoSEQ multiplex PCR; TCRdb's version includes in-frame clones alone and lacks a portion of them. The sample has tens of thousands of clones; less than 90% are singletons. Time point in this sample: week 47, end of study. Vaccine doses each comprised 300 ug of mutant IDH1 20-mer peptide, with topical imiquimod. J was trimmed by 0 bases and V by 0 bases; bases with no gene match: 8. The CDR3 has 18 amino acids. From germline, CDR1 is SGHRS and CDR2 YFSETQ. On this clone itself: Its target is not known.

Here the sequenced sample was PBMCs, taken from a glioma patient whose treatment included an IDH1 peptide vaccine. The receptor comes from a man aged 25-45 years with glioma. The rearrangement joins TRBV5-1 to TRBJ1-5; 8 bases align to TRBD1. CDR3 bases: TGCGCCAGCAGCTTGGGAGCCCAGGGGGCCTATAGCAATCAGCCCCAGCATTTT. Protein product: CASSLGAQGAYSNQPQHF. Combining the CDR3 with reference TRBV5-1 and TRBJ1-5 gives the whole variable domain KAGVTQTPRYLIKTRGQQVTLSCSPISGHRSVSWYQQTPGQGLQFLFEYFSETQRNKGNFPGRFSGRQFSNSRSEMNVSTLELGDSALYLCASSLGAQGAYSNQPQHFGDGTRLSIL.